The 3 T cell receptor beta chains below come from one sample, sequenced in a study of shared clonotypes between healthy human individuals. This table comes from immunoSEQ multiplex PCR, and its TCRdb copy is limited to in-frame clones, with some not included. The table lists roughly 500,000 clones, approximately 95% of them singletons. The sequencing input was naive CD4+ T cells sorted from blood. As to subset: CD45RA+ positively selected. These receptors all stem from a woman aged 25 to 39 in good health.

The chain employs TRBV5-4 and TRBJ1-4; TRBD1 is a possible D gene (5 bases). The CDR3 length is 14 residues. V was clipped by 3 bases and J by 8 bases, with 14 bases between them. Germline V gene data show CDR1 as SGHNT and CDR2 as YYREEE (reference sequence). For the CDR3, the DNA is TGTGCCAGCAGCTCCGGGACTGAGGGAGAAAAACTGTTTTTT. This codes for CASSSGTEGEKLFF.

The V and J genes are TRBV19 and TRBJ1-5, with 7 bases that match TRBD1. From germline, CDR1 is LNHDA and CDR2 SQIVND (reference sequence). This CDR3 contains 15 residues. V lost 5 bases, J lost 3 bases, and 7 bases stayed unmatched. CDR3 sequence: CASSVGQYLNQPQHF. CDR3 bases: TGTGCCAGTAGTGTGGGACAGTACCTCAATCAGCCCCAGCATTTT.

The chain couples TRBV7-8 to TRBJ2-5, with a possible D match to TRBD1 (5 bases). Trimming left V 1 base short and J 4 bases short, with 16 bases between. The CDR3 is 16 amino acids. Germline-derived CDR1 and CDR2 are SGHVS and FQNEAQ. The CDR3 DNA follows: TGTGCCAGCAGCTTAGTCGGCAGGGAATGGGTAGAGACCCAGTACTTC. Translated: CASSLVGREWVETQYF.